This record looks at one TCR beta chain sequence and its context. This record comes from a study of blood T cell repertoires in COVID-19. Only in-frame clones appear in the TCRdb table, and some are missing; sequencing was by immunoSEQ multiplex PCR. The sample lists tens of thousands of clones; 80% were seen once. Deletions cut 6 bases from V and 0 bases from J, with 11 bases between. The CDR3 is 15 amino acids. The germline V gene has CDR1 MNHEY and CDR2 SMNVEV (reference sequence). J is TRBJ1-4 and V is TRBV27, with TRBD1 as a possible D gene (5 bases). Sample: peripheral blood. The sequence was collected from a woman older than 75 with acute or convalescent COVID-19. The CDR3 coding sequence is TGTGCCAGCAGCTTCACGGGGGCAACTAATGAAAAACTGTTTTTT. It codes for CASSFTGATNEKLFF.